Presented here are 20 T cell receptor beta chains from one specimen sequenced in a study of PD-L1 blockade in urothelial cancer. The method was immunoSEQ multiplex PCR; TCRdb's version includes in-frame clones alone and lacks a portion of them. The profile shows 20,000 to 30,000 clones, approximately 84% of them singletons. The source material was PBMCs, sampled around atezolizumab (anti-PD-L1) treatment. The receptors stem from a man aged 65 to 79 with urothelial cancer.

The J gene is TRBJ1-2, the V gene TRBV6-1; D not certain. CDR3 length equals 14 residues. The V end lost 0 bases, the J end lost 5 bases, and 10 bases lay between the germline ends. Germline lookup yields CDR1 MNHNS and CDR2 SASEGT. CDR3 residues: CASSEALRGYGYTF. CDR3 in DNA: TGTGCCAGCAGTGAAGCGCTTAGAGGGTATGGCTACACCTTC.

The V and J genes are TRBV19 and TRBJ2-7, with TRBD1 identical over 7 bases. With V trimmed by 3 bases and J by 4 bases, 3 bases remained unmatched. The length of the CDR3 is 13 residues. Germline lookup yields CDR1 LNHDA and CDR2 SQIVND (reference sequence). The CDR3 DNA reads TGTGCCAGTAGTATGCGGACAGGTTACGAGCAGTACTTC. It translates to CASSMRTGYEQYF.

By share, this clone counts as large (0.1 to 1%). The chain employs TRBV28 and TRBJ2-7, with a weak D call TRBD1 (6 bases). In germline, CDR1 is MDHEN, CDR2 SYDVKM. The V end was cut by 2 bases, the J end by 2 bases, with 10 bases between. CDR3 length: 14 residues. The CDR3 DNA sequence: TGTGCCAGCAGTTTAGCAGGGGACACCTACGAGCAGTACTTC. Translating gives CASSLAGDTYEQYF.

The V call is TRBV5-1, the J call TRBJ2-7, with 11 bases matching TRBD2. Per germline, CDR1 SGHRS and CDR2 YFSETQ. CDR3 length: 16 amino acids. J gave up 2 bases and V 3 bases, and 7 bases lay outside the gene matches. The CDR3 sequence is CASSSMQTSGTYEQYF. DNA for the CDR3: TGCGCCAGCAGCTCCATGCAGACTAGCGGGACCTACGAGCAGTACTTC.

The V and J genes are TRBV5-1 and TRBJ2-5; a weak D match, TRBD1 (6 bases). Germline V CDR1 and CDR2: SGHRS, YFSETQ. There are 16 residues in the CDR3. Between the trimmed V and J ends, which lost 0 bases and 0 bases, there was a span of 12 bases. The CDR3 reads CASSLGQGLYQETQYF. The CDR3 DNA reads TGCGCCAGCAGCTTGGGGCAGGGGTTGTACCAAGAGACCCAGTACTTC.

The chain recombines TRBV30 with TRBJ2-2, with D maybe TRBD2 (5 bases). Trimming took off 0 bases at V and 0 bases at J, with 11 bases between the two ends. CDR3 length: 16 amino acids. The germline V gene has CDR1 GTSNPN and CDR2 SVGIG (reference sequence). The CDR3 loop is CAWSVRRLTNTGELFF. In DNA, the CDR3 is TGTGCCTGGAGTGTACGTCGACTAACGAACACCGGGGAGCTGTTTTTT.

The chain couples TRBV2 to TRBJ2-5; TRBD1 aligns across 7 bases. Germline assignment: CDR1 SNHLY and CDR2 FYNNEI. With V trimmed by 6 bases and J by 5 bases, 3 bases remained unmatched. The CDR3 has 12 amino acids. In DNA, the CDR3 is TGTGCCAGCAGCCAACAGGGGGAGACCCAGTACTTC. Translation: CASSQQGETQYF.

V is TRBV29-1 and J is TRBJ1-4; 7 bases are a match to TRBD1. This CDR3 has 14 residues. Trimming took 6 bases from V and 5 from J; bases not matched to a gene: 9. Germline V gene lookup returns CDR1 SQVTM and CDR2 ANQGSEA. CDR3 in amino acids: CSVATPGQNEKLFF. The CDR3 bases are TGCAGCGTAGCAACACCGGGACAGAATGAAAAACTGTTTTTT.

The genes are TRBV19 and TRBJ2-6, with 11 bases fitting TRBD1. The junction had 2 bases not matched to a gene; V was cut back by 3 bases and J by 4 bases. The CDR3 totals 16 residues. Germline V lookup: CDR1 LNHDA, CDR2 SQIVND (reference sequence). Here the CDR3 reads CASSMDRGPGANVLTF. The CDR3 DNA reads as TGTGCCAGTAGTATGGACAGGGGGCCCGGGGCCAACGTCCTGACTTTC.

CDR3 sequence reads: CASRRRNTEAFF. CDR3 DNA sequence: TGTGCCAGCAGAAGGAGGAACACTGAAGCTTTCTTT. The chain has TRBV2 and TRBJ1-1; D is ambiguous. CDR3 length: 12 residues. The V end lost 6 bases, the J end lost 1 base, and 6 bases lay between the germline ends. Germline V gives CDR1 SNHLY, CDR2 FYNNEI.

Comments on this clone: Mismatch with germline at one junction end may stem from a read error. V gene TRBV15 combines with J gene TRBJ2-7, with 11 bases aligning to TRBD2. The CDR3 extends over 16 amino acids. Germline assignment: CDR1 LNHNV and CDR2 YYDKDF (reference sequence). CDR3 in DNA: TGTGCCACCAGTAGAGTCCCCGGGACTAGCGGCTACGAGCAGTACTTC. Translated, it gives CATSRVPGTSGYEQYF. Full variable domain (outside the CDR3, taken from reference TRBV15 and TRBJ2-7): DAMVIQNPRYQVTQFGKPVTLSCSQTLNHNVMYWYQQKSSQAPKLLFHYYDKDFNNEADTPDNFQSRRPNTSFCFLDIRSPGLGDTAMYLCATSRVPGTSGYEQYFGPGTRLTVT.

The chain uses TRBV18 and TRBJ1-1, with D maybe TRBD1 (5 bases). The CDR3 is 15 amino acids. V was shortened by 6 bases and J by 0 bases, with 14 bases between the two germline ends. From germline, CDR1 is KGHSH and CDR2 LQKENI. CDR3 sequence: CASSPDRAMNTEAFF. CDR3 coding DNA: TGTGCCAGCTCCCCTGACAGAGCCATGAACACTGAAGCTTTCTTT.

CDR3 sequence (DNA): TGTGCCAGCAGCCTTACTCCCGCAGGCGCCCTCTATGGCTACACCTTC. Amino acids: CASSLTPAGALYGYTF. The genes are TRBV11-1 and TRBJ1-2; D gene uncertain. V lost 5 bases to trimming and J lost 4 bases, with 20 bases between them. The CDR3 has 16 residues. Germline assignment: CDR1 SGHAT and CDR2 FQDESV (reference sequence).

The chain links TRBV30 to TRBJ1-1; 9 positions match TRBD1. The CDR3 spans 16 residues. Germline CDR1 and CDR2: GTSNPN and SVGIG (reference sequence). J lost 3 bases, V lost 0 bases, and 8 bases had no gene match. For the CDR3, the DNA is TGTGCCTGGAGTGTAGGGACAGGGAGGGGGTACACTGAAGCTTTCTTT. Protein: CAWSVGTGRGYTEAFF. Variable domain in full (rest from reference TRBV30 and TRBJ1-1): SQTIHQWPATLVQPVGSPLSLECTVEGTSNPNLYWYRQAAGRGLQLLFYSVGIGQISSEVPQNLSASRPQDRQFILSSKKLLLSDSGFYLCAWSVGTGRGYTEAFFGQGTRLTVV.

V gene TRBV6-1 combines with J gene TRBJ1-5; D is uncertain. With 2 bases removed from V and 11 bases from J, the gap between germline ends came to 10 bases. The CDR3 runs to 12 residues. Germline lookup yields CDR1 MNHNS and CDR2 SASEGT. This CDR3 reads CASSEWRAAQHF. CDR3 DNA: TGTGCCAGCAGTGAATGGCGGGCGGCCCAGCATTTT.

The chain's CDR3 is CATSGSGPGGRAKNIQYF. CDR3 nucleotides: TGTGCCACCAGCGGTAGCGGCCCAGGAGGTAGGGCCAAAAACATTCAGTACTTC. The chain is built from TRBV15 and TRBJ2-4; D may be TRBD2 (6 bases). The CDR3 consists of 18 residues. Per the germline V gene, CDR1 is LNHNV and CDR2 is YYDKDF (reference sequence). Trimming shortened V by 5 bases and J by 1 base, and 21 bases separated the two germline ends.

This sequence joins TRBV11-2 and TRBJ2-6; the D is unclear. Per germline, CDR1 SGHAT and CDR2 FQNNGV. V lost 1 base, J lost 2 bases, and 6 bases lay in between. This CDR3 contains 15 residues. The CDR3 loop is CASSLGGAGANVLTF. The DNA of the CDR3 is TGTGCCAGCAGCTTAGGAGGCGCTGGGGCCAACGTCCTGACTTTC.

The gene calls are TRBV4-1 and TRBJ2-3; 7 bases match TRBD2. From germline, CDR1 is MGHRA and CDR2 YSYEKL. This CDR3 is 13 amino acids long. J lost 1 base, V lost 6 bases, and 1 base had no gene match. CDR3 protein: CASRGGRTDTQYF. The CDR3 DNA follows: TGCGCCAGCAGGGGAGGGCGCACAGATACGCAGTATTTT.

The chain links TRBV15 to TRBJ1-4; possible D gene TRBD1, 5 bases. V was cut by 0 bases and J by 1 base, with 12 bases left in between. Germline V gene sequence: CDR1 LNHNV, CDR2 YYDKDF (reference sequence). The CDR3 sequence is 17 residues long. The CDR3, as DNA: TGTGCCACCAGCAGAGATCGGAACAGGCTAACTAATGAAAAACTGTTTTTT. As protein: CATSRDRNRLTNEKLFF.

The sample holds one count of this clone. The chain links TRBV6-1 to TRBJ2-3; 7 bases are shared with TRBD2. The length of the CDR3 is 17 residues. Germline CDR1 and CDR2: MNHNS and SASEGT. Trimming at V came to 0 bases and at J to 2 bases, leaving 8 bases not matched to a gene. The CDR3: CASSEAGGSGATDTQYF. The CDR3, as DNA: TGTGCCAGCAGTGAAGCGGGAGGGAGTGGGGCCACAGATACGCAGTATTTT.